This TCR beta chain was retrieved from a study of shared clonotypes between healthy human individuals. Only one count was recorded for this clone. The antigen is undetermined. Study conclusions and caveats: Clonotypes shared by all four donors outscored non-shared clonotypes in generation probability.

Trimming took 3 bases from V and 8 from J; bases not matched to a gene: 4. CDR1 is SSHAT and CDR2 is FNYEAQ in the germline V gene (reference sequence). The CDR3 totals 13 residues. CD8 cells classed as naive were CD45RO-negative and positively selected for CCR7, excluding terminally differentiated effector memory CD45RA+ cells. Only in-frame clones appear in the TCRdb table, and some are missing; sequencing was by immunoSEQ multiplex PCR. This table holds 550,000 to 750,000 clones, around 95% found once. The genes are TRBV7-7 and TRBJ2-1; 7 nucleotides align to TRBD2. The sequencing sample was made of naive CD8+ T cells sorted from blood. This TCR came from a woman in her thirties in good health. CDR3 DNA sequence: TGTGCCAGCAGCTTCGCGGGAGTGGATGAGCAGTTCTTC. The encoded protein is CASSFAGVDEQFF.